What follows is one T cell receptor (beta chain) and its context. RNA was isolated and reverse transcribed to cDNA, the sequencing template. Profiled with immunoSEQ multiplex PCR; TCRdb holds only in-frame clones, not every one. The data contain 1,500 to 2,500 clones, about three quarters of them singletons. The sample is drawn from a study of CD8+ T cells in alopecia areata. Study-level background: By percentage of affected scalp area, the severity of treated patients was scored.

The trim removed 3 bases at V and 7 bases at J, leaving 7 bases unmatched. CDR3 length: 14 residues. CDR1 is SGHNT and CDR2 is YYREEE in the germline V gene (reference sequence). The treatment was: oral pan-JAK inhibitor, 5-10 mg twice daily. Lesional scalp punch biopsies and peripheral blood were collected from alopecia areata patients. This TCR came from a human donor with alopecia areata. The genes are TRBV5-4 and TRBJ2-1; 7 bases match TRBD1. The specimen was skin, collected at approximately week 42, from a patient treated with tofacitinib. CDR3 bases: TGTGCCAGCAGCTCCGGGACAGCTGGGAATGAGCAGTTCTTC. Its translation: CASSSGTAGNEQFF.